This TCR beta chain was obtained from a study of identical twins. Findings and limits, study-wide: Conclusions relied on cross-sectional statistical analysis, not following the same donors.

The table lists this clonotype with a few counts. Its antigen remains unknown. One end of the junction fails to match germline, which may point to a read error. This CDR3 spans 13 amino acids. Germline CDR1 is MNHNS and CDR2 is SASEGT. Template switching introduced a universal primer site, and the cDNA bore unique molecular identifiers. TCRdb used MiXCR to reprocess the 5' RACE reads, holding one entry per CDR3 protein. The table lists approximately 220,000 distinct CDR3 sequences, about 7.5% of them singletons, with around 1.8% in the top ten. The same data also went into a second study, on yellow fever vaccine responses in identical twins.

The chain employs TRBV6-1 and TRBJ1-1; possibly TRBD1 for D (5 bases). The TCR originated in a woman aged 18-29 years in good health. Sequenced material: memory (CD45RO+) T cells sorted from blood. CDR3 coding DNA: TGTGCCAGCAGTGAAGCGCTTCGGGTTCAGGGAATCTTT. Protein: CASSEALRVQGIF.